This TCR beta chain was documented in a study of neurological immune-mediated disorders. Study summary: The roughly 34 multiple sclerosis patients comprised roughly 30 that were relapsing-remitting and 3 that were secondary progressive. Study conclusions and caveats: None of the CDR3 amino acid sequences of expanded clones recurred across subjects, suggesting private repertoires in all groups.

Trimming took 5 bases from V and 3 from J; bases not matched to a gene: 6. This CDR3 has 15 residues. Germline-derived CDR1 and CDR2 are SGHAT and FQNNGV. On this clonotype itself: The antigen is undetermined. A read error may explain this, as a much larger clone is one base away.

The cDNA was produced through 5'RACE with 10-nucleotide random UMIs. TCRdb re-analysed the 5' RACE reads in MiXCR, keeping a single row per CDR3 protein. The data show around 94,000 distinct CDR3 sequences, with roughly 4% seen just once and 5% to 7.5% held by the top ten. This clonotype originated in a woman younger than 35 with multiple sclerosis. V and J are TRBV11-2 and TRBJ2-4; 8 bases match TRBD1. The sequencing sample was made of PBMCs. CDR3 sequence (DNA): TGTGCCAGCAGCCCAGTGACAGGGGTCAAAAACATTCAGTACTTC. It yields the protein CASSPVTGVKNIQYF.